What follows is one TCR beta chain and its context. Its antigen is undetermined. Every donor provided around 9.3 milliliters of peripheral blood. Germline V gene data show CDR1 as SGHDN and CDR2 as FVKESK. The CDR3 totals 15 residues. J gave up 3 bases and V 7 bases, and 6 bases lay outside the gene matches. The use of a sample-barcoded 5' primer and a J-beta primer mix characterized a second PCR of about 7 to 12 cycles. TCRdb reprocessed the 5' RACE reads with MiXCR, giving one entry per CDR3 protein. This sample carries 650,000 or so distinct CDR3 sequences, over 40% of them seen once, and the ten largest clones take approximately 13%. The sample belongs to a study of blood T cells in healthy people across ages. Broader study findings: PBMC samples, being unsorted, prevented any conclusive comparison of naive and antigen-experienced cells.

The material sequenced was blood. The TCR comes from a woman at least 80 years old in good health. The chain links TRBV14 to TRBJ2-1, with TRBD1 matching 10 bases. The CDR3 sequence: CASNTGQGFYNEQFF. The CDR3 coding sequence is TGTGCCAGCAACACGGGACAGGGGTTCTACAATGAGCAGTTCTTC.